The 16 T cell receptor beta chains listed next were all sequenced from one sample in a study of T cell changes during pregnancy in multiple sclerosis. Generated by immunoSEQ multiplex PCR, the TCRdb table keeps only in-frame clones and is missing some. The repertoire consists of tens of thousands of clones, with roughly 90% occurring once and the leading ten covering more than 8%. The sequenced sample was peripheral blood, obtained after pregnancy. The receptors stem from a female donor in good health, enrolled as a control in a pregnancy study.

The chain links TRBV12-2 to TRBJ2-1; TRBD2, the table's D call, lacks a check against the DNA. TRBV12-2 is a known pseudogene. CDR3 length: 14 residues. The CDR3 DNA is TGTGCAAGTCGCTGGACTAGCGGATACAATGAGCAGTTCTTC. Translating gives CASRWTSGYNEQFF.

This chain joins TRBV7-8 and TRBJ2-7; 12 bases map to TRBD1. This CDR3 contains 15 residues. J was trimmed by 2 bases and V by 1 base; bases with no gene match: 0. Germline CDR1 reads SGHVS; CDR2 reads FQNEAQ. CDR3 in DNA: TGTGCCAGCAGCTTAGGGGACAGGGGGCCCTACGAGCAGTACTTC. Protein product: CASSLGDRGPYEQYF.

The CDR3 nucleotides read TGTGCCGTCGAAGCGGGAGGGCCTGACACCGGGGAGCTGTTTTTT. Its protein is CAVEAGGPDTGELFF. The chain joins TRBV10-3 to TRBJ2-2; 10 bases are a match to TRBD2. The CDR3 has 15 residues. Trimming at V came to 11 bases and at J to 3 bases, leaving 9 bases not matched to a gene. CDR1 is ENHRY and CDR2 is SYGVKD in the germline V gene.

This chain links TRBV5-1 with TRBJ2-7, with no clear D. Trimming took off 0 bases at V and 7 bases at J, with 8 bases between the two ends. Germline CDR1 is SGHRS and CDR2 is YFSETQ. This CDR3 is 12 amino acids long. In nucleotides, the CDR3 is TGCGCCAGCAGCTTGGTGCCTAGGGAGCAGTACTTC. Translation gives CASSLVPREQYF.

V and J are TRBV2 and TRBJ2-5; 11 nucleotides match TRBD1. The V gene end was trimmed by 2 bases and the J gene end by 6 bases; junction bases not matched to a gene: 5. Germline V lookup: CDR1 SNHLY, CDR2 FYNNEI. The CDR3 contains 15 residues. The CDR3 loop is CASSERTGGKKTQYF. The DNA of the CDR3 is TGTGCCAGCAGTGAAAGGACAGGGGGCAAAAAGACCCAGTACTTC. The whole variable domain, remainder taken from reference TRBV2 and TRBJ2-5, is EPEVTQTPSHQVTQMGQEVILRCVPISNHLYFYWYRQILGQKVEFLVSFYNNEISEKSEIFDDQFSVERPDGSNFTLKIRSTKLEDSAMYFCASSERTGGKKTQYFGPGTRLLVL.

The rearrangement joins TRBV15 to TRBJ2-1, with 11 bases that match TRBD2. The CDR3 has 18 amino acids. The junction had 10 bases not matched to a gene; V was cut back by 3 bases and J by 3 bases. Germline CDR1 is LNHNV and CDR2 is YYDKDF (reference sequence). CDR3 loop: CATSRSGSGRVGYNEQFF. In nucleotides, the CDR3 is TGTGCCACCAGCAGGTCGGGTAGCGGGAGGGTTGGCTACAATGAGCAGTTCTTC.

This chain uses TRBV5-1 with TRBJ2-5; possibly TRBD1 for D (5 bases). The CDR3 sequence is 15 residues long. The germline V and J ends were trimmed by 3 bases and 2 bases, with 14 bases remaining between them. Per the germline V gene, CDR1 is SGHRS and CDR2 is YFSETQ. The CDR3 DNA reads TGCGCCAGCAGCTGGGGCACCCTCTGGCAAGAGACCCAGTACTTC. Translation gives CASSWGTLWQETQYF.

This chain connects TRBV4-1 to TRBJ2-7; D is ambiguous. Germline-derived CDR1 and CDR2 are MGHRA and YSYEKL. Deletions cut 0 bases from V and 0 bases from J, with 15 bases between. The CDR3 contains 17 residues. This chain's CDR3 is CASSQDPTEHFSYEQYF. As DNA, the CDR3 is TGCGCCAGCAGCCAAGATCCCACAGAGCATTTCTCCTACGAGCAGTACTTC.

The chain joins TRBV30 to TRBJ2-7; 12 nucleotides align to TRBD2. The J segment lost 6 bases and the V segment lost 4 bases, leaving 10 bases of the junction unmatched. This CDR3 region has 15 residues. Germline loops: CDR1 GTSNPN, CDR2 SVGIG (reference sequence). Written as DNA, the CDR3 is TGTGCCTGGATCCCACTAGCGGGGGGAGCGGGCGAGCAGTACTTC. Translating it yields CAWIPLAGGAGEQYF.

J is TRBJ2-2 and V is TRBV2, with TRBD1 identical over 10 bases. The length of the CDR3 is 15 residues. Per germline, CDR1 SNHLY and CDR2 FYNNEI. CDR3 sequence: CATAGTGENTGELFF. The CDR3 DNA is TGTGCAACCGCCGGGACAGGGGAGAACACCGGGGAGCTGTTTTTT.

In DNA form, the CDR3 reads TGTGCCAGCAGCTTAACCACAGGGATGGGCGGAAACACCATATATTTT. This gives the protein CASSLTTGMGGNTIYF. The gene calls are TRBV11-2 and TRBJ1-3; TRBD1 is a possible D gene (6 bases). CDR1 and CDR2 (germline): SGHAT, FQNNGV. Trimming removed 2 bases from V and 4 bases from J, with 15 bases in between. The CDR3 runs to 16 residues.

The chain recombines TRBV11-2 with TRBJ1-3; 7 bases map to TRBD1. Losses at the gene ends were 5 bases for V and 4 bases for J; bases not matched to a gene: 8. The germline gives CDR1 SGHAT, CDR2 FQNNGV. There are 15 residues in the CDR3. This CDR3 is CASSPTAGGGNTIYF. CDR3 nucleotide sequence: TGTGCCAGCAGCCCGACGGCAGGGGGAGGAAACACCATATATTTT.

CDR3: CASSSTHMNTEAFF. CDR3 bases: TGTGCCAGCAGCTCGACACACATGAACACTGAAGCTTTCTTT. This chain uses TRBV7-2 with TRBJ1-1; D is undetermined. The CDR3 runs to 14 residues. Germline V gives CDR1 SGHTA, CDR2 FQGNSA. With 4 bases removed from V and 0 bases from J, the gap between germline ends came to 9 bases.

The chain carries TRBV4-1 and TRBJ1-1; 7 bases match TRBD1. The CDR3 spans 15 residues. Looked up from germline, CDR1 is MGHRA and CDR2 is YSYEKL. With 4 bases clipped from V and 4 bases from J, the junction kept 9 bases outside the gene matches. CDR3 region: CASSPTTGLSTEAFF. In DNA form, the CDR3 reads TGCGCCAGCAGCCCCACGACAGGGCTCTCCACTGAAGCTTTCTTT.

V usage is TRBV4-3 and J usage is TRBJ2-1, with D maybe TRBD2 (8 bases). The CDR3 runs to 14 residues. Trimming took 4 bases from V and 6 from J, leaving 13 bases between them. Germline V gene sequence: CDR1 LGHNA, CDR2 YSLEER. The CDR3 sequence: CASSPGGDSNEQFF. CDR3 sequence (DNA): TGCGCCAGCAGCCCGGGGGGGGACAGCAATGAGCAGTTCTTC.

The chain carries TRBV5-1 and TRBJ2-1; TRBD2 aligns across 16 bases. Trimming removed 0 bases from V and 8 bases from J; junction bases left unmatched: 5. The germline gives CDR1 SGHRS, CDR2 YFSETQ. This CDR3 is built from 17 residues. The CDR3 nucleotides are TGCGCCAGCAGCTTGGCCGGGACTAGCGGGAGGGGAGATGAGCAGTTCTTC. Translating it yields CASSLAGTSGRGDEQFF.